The source of this T cell receptor beta chain is a study of T cell repertoires in cytomegalovirus infection. The overall study: Carrying CMV and the relevant HLA type showed in public TCR beta signatures.

The study's findings and limits: Frequencies of public TCR beta families were cumulated, and this identified carriers of CMV plus the relevant HLA.

Comment on this clonotype: Antigen unknown.

TCRdb recomputed calls from the reads with MiXCR, one row per CDR3 protein. The repertoire holds more than 150,000 distinct CDR3 sequences, with under 25% as singletons. Germline CDR1 is SGHTA and CDR2 is FQGNSA. V was cut by 7 bases and J by 4 bases, with 15 bases left in between. This CDR3 contains 14 residues. Sequenced: PBMCs. This chain connects TRBV7-2 to TRBJ2-3; a possible D gene is TRBD1 (6 bases). This TCR came from a human donor in good health (CMV status not recorded). Some clones in this sample may be carry-over from other donors' samples. The CDR3, as DNA: TGTGCCAGCATCCCAGGGGCGGTGGCAGATACGCAGTATTTT. It codes for CASIPGAVADTQYF.